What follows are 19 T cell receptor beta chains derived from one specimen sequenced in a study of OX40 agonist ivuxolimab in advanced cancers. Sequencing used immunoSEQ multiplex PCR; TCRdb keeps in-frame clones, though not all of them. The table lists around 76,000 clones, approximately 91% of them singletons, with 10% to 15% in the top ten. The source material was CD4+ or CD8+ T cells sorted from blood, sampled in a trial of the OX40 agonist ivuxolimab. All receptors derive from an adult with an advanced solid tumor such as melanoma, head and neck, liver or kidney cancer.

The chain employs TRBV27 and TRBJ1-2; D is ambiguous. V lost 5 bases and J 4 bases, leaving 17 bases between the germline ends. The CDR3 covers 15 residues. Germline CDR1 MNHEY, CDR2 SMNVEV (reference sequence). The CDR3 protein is CASSPMGPGIYGYTF. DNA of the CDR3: TGTGCCAGCAGTCCCATGGGTCCGGGGATCTATGGCTACACCTTC.

For the CDR3, the DNA is TGCGCCAGCAGCTTGATAGACGTTACAGATACGCAGTATTTT. Its translation: CASSLIDVTDTQYF. The chain employs TRBV5-1 and TRBJ2-3; D remains ambiguous. This CDR3 has 14 residues. Germline CDR1 SGHRS, CDR2 YFSETQ. V was pared by 1 base and J by 3 bases, with 9 bases between. Full variable domain (missing parts from reference TRBV5-1 and TRBJ2-3): KAGVTQTPRYLIKTRGQQVTLSCSPISGHRSVSWYQQTPGQGLQFLFEYFSETQRNKGNFPGRFSGRQFSNSRSEMNVSTLELGDSALYLCASSLIDVTDTQYFGPGTRLTVL.

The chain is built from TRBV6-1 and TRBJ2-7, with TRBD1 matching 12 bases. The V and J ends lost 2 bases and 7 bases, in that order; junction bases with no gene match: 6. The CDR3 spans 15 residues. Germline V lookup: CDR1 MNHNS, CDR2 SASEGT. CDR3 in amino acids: CASSERGQGAGEQYF. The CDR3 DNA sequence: TGTGCCAGCAGTGAAAGGGGACAGGGGGCGGGAGAGCAGTACTTC.

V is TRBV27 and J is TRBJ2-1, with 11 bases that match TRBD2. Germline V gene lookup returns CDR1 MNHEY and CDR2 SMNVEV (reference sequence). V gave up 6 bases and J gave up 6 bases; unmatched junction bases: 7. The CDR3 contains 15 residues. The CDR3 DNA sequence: TGTGCCAGCAGACTACTAGCGGGAGTACGCAATGAGCAGTTCTTC. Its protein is CASRLLAGVRNEQFF.

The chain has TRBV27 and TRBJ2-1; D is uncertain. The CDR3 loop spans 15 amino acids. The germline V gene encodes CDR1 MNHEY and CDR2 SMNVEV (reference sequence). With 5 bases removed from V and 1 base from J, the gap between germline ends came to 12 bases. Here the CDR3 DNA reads TGTGCCAGCAGTCTTACATGGTCGTCCTACAATGAGCAGTTCTTC. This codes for CASSLTWSSYNEQFF.

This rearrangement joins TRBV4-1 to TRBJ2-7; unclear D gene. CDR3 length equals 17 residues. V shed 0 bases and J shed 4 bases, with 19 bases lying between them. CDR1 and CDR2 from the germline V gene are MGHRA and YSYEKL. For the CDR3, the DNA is TGCGCCAGCAGCCAAGAAGGGCGAACGGGTGGCTGGTACGAGCAGTACTTC. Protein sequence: CASSQEGRTGGWYEQYF.

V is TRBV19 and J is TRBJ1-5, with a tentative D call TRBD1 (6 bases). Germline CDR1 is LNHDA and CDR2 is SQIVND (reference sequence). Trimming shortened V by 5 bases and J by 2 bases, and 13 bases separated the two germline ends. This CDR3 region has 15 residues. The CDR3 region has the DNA TGTGCCAGTAGTTTTCCGGGGGCCGGCAATCAGCCCCAGCATTTT. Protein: CASSFPGAGNQPQHF.

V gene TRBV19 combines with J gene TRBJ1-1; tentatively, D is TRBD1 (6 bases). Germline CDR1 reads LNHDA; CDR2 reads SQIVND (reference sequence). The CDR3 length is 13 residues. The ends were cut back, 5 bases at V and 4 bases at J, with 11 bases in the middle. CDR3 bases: TGTGCCAGTAGTCCCCAGGGGTTCACTGAAGCTTTCTTT. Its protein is CASSPQGFTEAFF.

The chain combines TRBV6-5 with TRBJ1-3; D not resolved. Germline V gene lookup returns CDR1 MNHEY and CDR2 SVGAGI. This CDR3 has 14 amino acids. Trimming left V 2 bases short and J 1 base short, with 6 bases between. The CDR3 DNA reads TGTGCCAGCAGTTACAGAGGGTCTGGAAACACCATATATTTT. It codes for CASSYRGSGNTIYF.

Written as DNA, the CDR3 is TGTGCCACCAGCAGAGGCTGGGGACAGGGGGCTTACGAGCAGTACTTC. Residues: CATSRGWGQGAYEQYF. J is TRBJ2-7 and V is TRBV15, with 12 nucleotides matching TRBD1. This CDR3 is 16 amino acids long. Germline CDR1 and CDR2: LNHNV and YYDKDF (reference sequence). V was clipped by 1 base and J by 4 bases; unmatched bases: 5.

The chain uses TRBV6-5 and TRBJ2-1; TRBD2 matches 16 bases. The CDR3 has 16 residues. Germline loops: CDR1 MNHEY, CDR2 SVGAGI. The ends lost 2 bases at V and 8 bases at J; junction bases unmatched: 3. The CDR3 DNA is TGTGCCAGCAGTTACCTCGGGACTAGCGGGAGGGATGAGCAGTTCTTC. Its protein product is CASSYLGTSGRDEQFF.

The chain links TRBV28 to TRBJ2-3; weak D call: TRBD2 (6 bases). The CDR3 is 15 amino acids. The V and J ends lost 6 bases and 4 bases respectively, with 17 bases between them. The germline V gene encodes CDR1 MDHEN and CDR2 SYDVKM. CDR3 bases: TGTGCCAGCAGCCCCCGAGGGTCGGGGGCAGATACGCAGTATTTT. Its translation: CASSPRGSGADTQYF.

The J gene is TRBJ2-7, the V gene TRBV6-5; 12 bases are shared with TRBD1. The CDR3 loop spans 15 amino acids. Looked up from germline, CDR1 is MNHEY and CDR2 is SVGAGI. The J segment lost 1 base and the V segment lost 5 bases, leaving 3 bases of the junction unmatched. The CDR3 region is CASSTGQGASYEQYF. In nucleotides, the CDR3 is TGTGCCAGCAGTACGGGACAGGGGGCTTCCTACGAGCAGTACTTC.

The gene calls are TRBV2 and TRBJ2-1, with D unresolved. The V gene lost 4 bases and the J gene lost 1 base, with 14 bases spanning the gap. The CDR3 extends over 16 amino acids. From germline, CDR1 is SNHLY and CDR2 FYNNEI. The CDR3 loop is CASSGGIVRSYNEQFF. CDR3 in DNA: TGTGCCAGCAGTGGGGGAATAGTAAGATCCTACAATGAGCAGTTCTTC.

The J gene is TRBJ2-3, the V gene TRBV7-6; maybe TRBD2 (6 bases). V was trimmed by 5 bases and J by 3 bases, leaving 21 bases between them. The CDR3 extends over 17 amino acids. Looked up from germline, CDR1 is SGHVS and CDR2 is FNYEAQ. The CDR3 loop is CASSPHRVSGGTDTQYF. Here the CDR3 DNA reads TGTGCCAGCAGCCCTCATCGGGTCTCCGGGGGAACAGATACGCAGTATTTT.

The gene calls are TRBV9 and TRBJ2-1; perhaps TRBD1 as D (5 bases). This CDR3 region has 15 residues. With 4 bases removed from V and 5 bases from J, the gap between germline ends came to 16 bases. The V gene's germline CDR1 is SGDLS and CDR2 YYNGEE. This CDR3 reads CASSPYWGLNNEQFF. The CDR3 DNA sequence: TGTGCCAGCAGCCCCTATTGGGGCCTTAACAATGAGCAGTTCTTC.

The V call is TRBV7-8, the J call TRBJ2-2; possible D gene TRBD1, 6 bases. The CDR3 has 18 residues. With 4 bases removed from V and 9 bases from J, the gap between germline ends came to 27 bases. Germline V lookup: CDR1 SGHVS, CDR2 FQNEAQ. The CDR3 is CASSSGDRLAGATRELFF. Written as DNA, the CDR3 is TGTGCCAGCAGCTCAGGGGATCGCCTAGCAGGCGCGACCAGGGAGCTGTTTTTT.

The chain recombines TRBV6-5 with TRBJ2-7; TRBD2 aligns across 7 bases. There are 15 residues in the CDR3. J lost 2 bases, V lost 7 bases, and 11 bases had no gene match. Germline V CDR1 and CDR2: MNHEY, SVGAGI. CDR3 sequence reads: CASTSRGGGAYEQYF. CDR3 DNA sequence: TGTGCCAGCACCAGCCGGGGTGGGGGGGCCTACGAGCAGTACTTC.

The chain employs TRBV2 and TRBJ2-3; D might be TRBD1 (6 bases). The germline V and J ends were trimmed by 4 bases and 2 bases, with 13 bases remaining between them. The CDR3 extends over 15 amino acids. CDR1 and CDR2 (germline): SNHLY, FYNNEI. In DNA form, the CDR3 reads TGTGCCAGCAGTGTGGACAGTCAACCCACAGATACGCAGTATTTT. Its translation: CASSVDSQPTDTQYF.